This TCR beta chain was captured in a study of shared clonotypes between healthy human individuals. Findings and caveats of the study: Generally, naive subsets (rather than memory subsets) showed larger estimated richness.

This table comes from immunoSEQ multiplex PCR, and its TCRdb copy is limited to in-frame clones, with some not included. The table has hundreds of thousands of clones, approximately 95% seen once; the top ten hold approximately 0.12%. The germline V and J ends were trimmed by 3 bases and 0 bases, with 10 bases remaining between them. Germline V gives CDR1 SGHDT, CDR2 YYEEEE. The CDR3 length is 14 residues. For this clone: The antigen is not known.

CD45RO-negative, CCR7-selected cells formed the naive CD8 fraction, which excluded terminally differentiated effector memory CD45RA+ cells. Sequencing input: naive CD8+ T cells sorted from blood. The receptor's source is a young woman in good health. This chain uses TRBV5-6 with TRBJ2-7, with D unresolved. CDR3 sequence reads: CASSSDSDSYEQYF. CDR3 bases: TGTGCCAGCAGCTCTGACTCCGACTCCTACGAGCAGTACTTC. Together with reference TRBV5-6 and TRBJ2-7, the CDR3 gives the full variable domain: DAGVTQSPTHLIKTRGQQVTLRCSPKSGHDTVSWYQQALGQGPQFIFQYYEEEERQRGNFPDRFSGHQFPNYSSELNVNALLLGDSALYLCASSSDSDSYEQYFGPGTRLTVT.